The rows below give T cell receptor beta chains drawn from one sample of a study of CD8+ T cells in alopecia areata. Here immunoSEQ multiplex PCR was the method, and the copy in TCRdb shows in-frame clones only, minus some. The data contain some 120,000 clones, about 60% of them singletons. The sample was CD8+ T cells sorted from blood, taken at week 24, from a patient treated with tofacitinib. The receptors shown here come from a human donor with alopecia areata. The CDR3 runs from the conserved cysteine through the conserved F or W. Fields, in order: J gene, clone size, V gene, D gene, CDR3 DNA, CDR3 protein. D genes are given only for firm matches. The size entry is marked missing in some rows and otherwise reads once, few, many or a size class.

TRBJ2-7 | few | TRBV27 | - | TGTGCCAGCAGTTACGGAGTCCGCTACGAGCAGTACTTC | CASSYGVRYEQYF
TRBJ1-2 | - | TRBV10-3 | - | TGTGCCGCCTGGACAGAGGATGGCTACACCTTC | CAAWTEDGYTF
TRBJ1-1 | - | TRBV27 | - | TGTGCCAGCAGTCAGCGAACCTCACTGAACACTGAAGCTTTCTTT | CASSQRTSLNTEAFF
TRBJ2-7 | - | TRBV6-1 | - | TGTGCCAGCAGTGAACTGGGTAGCTCCTACGAGCAGTACTTC | CASSELGSSYEQYF
TRBJ2-1 | few | TRBV7-9 | - | TGTGCCAGCAGCTACAATGAGCAGTTCTTC | CASSYNEQFF
TRBJ1-5 | - | TRBV27 | TRBD1 | TGTGCCAGCAGACAGGGGGCTAGCAATCAGCCCCAGCATTTT | CASRQGASNQPQHF
TRBJ1-1 | once | TRBV25-1 | - | TGTGCCAGCAGTGAAGGAAACATGAACACTGAAGCTTTCTTT | CASSEGNMNTEAFF
TRBJ2-7 | few | TRBV29-1 | - | TGCAGCGTTGTATCGGGGTACGAGCAGTACTTC | CSVVSGYEQYF
TRBJ1-4 | few | TRBV29-1 | TRBD1 | TGCAGCGTAGAAGGGGACAGCGCAACTAATGAAAAACTGTTTTTT | CSVEGDSATNEKLFF
TRBJ2-1 | few | TRBV5-6 | TRBD1 | TGTGCCAGCAGCGAAGGGACAGGTCGGAATGAGCAGTTCTTC | CASSEGTGRNEQFF
TRBJ1-2 | - | TRBV29-1 | - | TGCAGTGTCAGGGGCAACTATGGCTACACCTTC | CSVRGNYGYTF
TRBJ1-1 | - | TRBV29-1 | TRBD1 | TGCAGCGTTGGAGCAGGGGGCTTTGAAGCTTTCTTT | CSVGAGGFEAFF
TRBJ2-4 | few | TRBV4-1 | - | TGCGCCAGCAGCCAAGAGCCCAAGAGCCACATTCAGTACTTC | CASSQEPKSHIQYF
TRBJ2-6 | - | TRBV27 | - | TGTGCCAGCAGCCCTCTGATCTCTGGGGCCAACGTCCTGACTTTC | CASSPLISGANVLTF
TRBJ2-7 | - | TRBV25-1 | TRBD1 | TGTGCCAGCAGTGACGGGACAGGGATGGAGGACGAGCAGTACTTC | CASSDGTGMEDEQYF